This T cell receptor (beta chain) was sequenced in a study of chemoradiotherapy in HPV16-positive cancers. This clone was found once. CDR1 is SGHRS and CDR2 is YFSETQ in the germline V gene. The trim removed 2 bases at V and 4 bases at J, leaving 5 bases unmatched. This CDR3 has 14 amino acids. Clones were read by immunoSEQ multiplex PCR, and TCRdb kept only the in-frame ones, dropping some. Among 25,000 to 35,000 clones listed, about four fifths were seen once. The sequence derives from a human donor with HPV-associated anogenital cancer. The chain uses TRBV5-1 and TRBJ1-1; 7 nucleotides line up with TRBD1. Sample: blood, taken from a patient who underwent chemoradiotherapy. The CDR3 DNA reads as TGCGCCAGCAGCTTATCGCAGGGGGGCACTGAAGCTTTCTTT. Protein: CASSLSQGGTEAFF.